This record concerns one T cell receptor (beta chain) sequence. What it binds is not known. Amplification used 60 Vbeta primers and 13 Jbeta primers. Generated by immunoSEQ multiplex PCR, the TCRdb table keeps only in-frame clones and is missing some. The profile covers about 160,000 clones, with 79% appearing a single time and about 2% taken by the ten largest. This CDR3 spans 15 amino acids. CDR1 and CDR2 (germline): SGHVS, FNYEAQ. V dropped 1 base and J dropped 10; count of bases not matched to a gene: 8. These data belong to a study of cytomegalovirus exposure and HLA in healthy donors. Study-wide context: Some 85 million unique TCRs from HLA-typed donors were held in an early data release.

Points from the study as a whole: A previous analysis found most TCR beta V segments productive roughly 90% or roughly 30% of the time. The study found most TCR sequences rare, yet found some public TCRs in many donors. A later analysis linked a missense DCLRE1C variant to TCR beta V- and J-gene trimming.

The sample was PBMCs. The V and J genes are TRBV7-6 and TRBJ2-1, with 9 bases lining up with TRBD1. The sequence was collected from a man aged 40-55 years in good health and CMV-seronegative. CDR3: CASSLGTGGVLEQFF. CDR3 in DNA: TGTGCCAGCAGCTTAGGCACAGGGGGCGTCTTAGAGCAGTTCTTC.